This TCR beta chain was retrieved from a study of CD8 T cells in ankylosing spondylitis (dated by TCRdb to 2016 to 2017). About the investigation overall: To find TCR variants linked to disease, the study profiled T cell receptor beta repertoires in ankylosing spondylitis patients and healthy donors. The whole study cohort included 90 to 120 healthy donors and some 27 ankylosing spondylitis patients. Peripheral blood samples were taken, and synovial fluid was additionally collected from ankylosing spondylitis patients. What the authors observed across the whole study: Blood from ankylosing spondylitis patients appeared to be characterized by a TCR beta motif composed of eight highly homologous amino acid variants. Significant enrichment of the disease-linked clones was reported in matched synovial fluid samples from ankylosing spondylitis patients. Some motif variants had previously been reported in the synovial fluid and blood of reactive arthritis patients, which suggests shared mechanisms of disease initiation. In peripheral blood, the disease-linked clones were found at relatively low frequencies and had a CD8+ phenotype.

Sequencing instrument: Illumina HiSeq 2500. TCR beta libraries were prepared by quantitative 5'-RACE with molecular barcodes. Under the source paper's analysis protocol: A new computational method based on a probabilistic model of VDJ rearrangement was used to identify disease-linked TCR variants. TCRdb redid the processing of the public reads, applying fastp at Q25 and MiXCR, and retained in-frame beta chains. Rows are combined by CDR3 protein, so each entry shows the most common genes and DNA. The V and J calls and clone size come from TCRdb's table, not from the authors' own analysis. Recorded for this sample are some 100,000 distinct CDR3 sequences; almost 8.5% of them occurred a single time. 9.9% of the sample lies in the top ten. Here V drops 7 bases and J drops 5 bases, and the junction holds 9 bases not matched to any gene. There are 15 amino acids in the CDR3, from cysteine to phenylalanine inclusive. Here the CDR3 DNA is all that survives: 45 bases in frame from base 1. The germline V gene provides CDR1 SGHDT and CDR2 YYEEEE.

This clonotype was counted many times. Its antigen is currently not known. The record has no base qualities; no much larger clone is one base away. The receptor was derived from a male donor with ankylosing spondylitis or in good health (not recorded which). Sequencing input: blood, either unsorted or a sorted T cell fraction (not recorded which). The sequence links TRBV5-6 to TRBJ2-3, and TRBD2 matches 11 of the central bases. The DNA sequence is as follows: TGTGCCAGCTTTTTAGCGGGAGGGCCCGGAGATACGCAGTATTTT. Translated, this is CASFLAGGPGDTQYF.